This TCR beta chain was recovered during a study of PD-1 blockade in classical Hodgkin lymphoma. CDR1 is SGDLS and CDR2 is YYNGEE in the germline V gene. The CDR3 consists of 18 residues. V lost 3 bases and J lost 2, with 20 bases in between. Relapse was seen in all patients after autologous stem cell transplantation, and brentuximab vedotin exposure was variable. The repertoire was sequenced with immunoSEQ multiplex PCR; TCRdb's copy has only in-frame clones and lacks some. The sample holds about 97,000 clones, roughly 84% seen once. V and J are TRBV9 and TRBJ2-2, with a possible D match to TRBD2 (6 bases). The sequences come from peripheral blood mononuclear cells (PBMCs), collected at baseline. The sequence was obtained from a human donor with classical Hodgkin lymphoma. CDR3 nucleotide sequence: TGTGCCAGCAGCGCCAGGGACTCCGGGAGCGCAAACACCGGGGAGCTGTTTTTT. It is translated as CASSARDSGSANTGELFF.